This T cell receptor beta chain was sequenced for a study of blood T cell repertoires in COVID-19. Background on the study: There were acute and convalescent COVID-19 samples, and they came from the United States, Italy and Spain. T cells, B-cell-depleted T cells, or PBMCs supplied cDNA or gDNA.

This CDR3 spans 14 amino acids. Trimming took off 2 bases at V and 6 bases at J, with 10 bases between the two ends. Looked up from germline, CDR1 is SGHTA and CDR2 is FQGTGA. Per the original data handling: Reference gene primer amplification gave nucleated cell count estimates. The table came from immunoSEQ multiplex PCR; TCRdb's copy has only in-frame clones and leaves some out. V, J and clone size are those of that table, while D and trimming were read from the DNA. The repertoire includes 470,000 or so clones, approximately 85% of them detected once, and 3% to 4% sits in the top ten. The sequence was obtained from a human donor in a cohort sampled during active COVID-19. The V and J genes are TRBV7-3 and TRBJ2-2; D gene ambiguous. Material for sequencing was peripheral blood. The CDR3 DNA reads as TGTGCCAGCAGCTTAGAGGCGCTGGCCGGGGAGCTGTTTTTT. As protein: CASSLEALAGELFF.